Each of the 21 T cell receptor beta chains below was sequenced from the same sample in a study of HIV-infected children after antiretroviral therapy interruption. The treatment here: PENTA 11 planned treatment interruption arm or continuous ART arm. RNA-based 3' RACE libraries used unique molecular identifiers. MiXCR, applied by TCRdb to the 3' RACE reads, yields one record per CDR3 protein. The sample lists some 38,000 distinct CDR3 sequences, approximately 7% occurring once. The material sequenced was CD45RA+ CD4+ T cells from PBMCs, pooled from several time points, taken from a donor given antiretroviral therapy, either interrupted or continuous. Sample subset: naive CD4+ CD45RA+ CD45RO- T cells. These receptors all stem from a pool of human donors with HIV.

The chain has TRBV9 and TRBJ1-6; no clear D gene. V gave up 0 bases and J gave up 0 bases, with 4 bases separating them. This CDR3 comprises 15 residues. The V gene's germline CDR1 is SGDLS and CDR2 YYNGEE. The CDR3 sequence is CASSVDYSYNSPLHF. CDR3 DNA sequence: TGTGCCAGCAGCGTAGACTACTCCTATAATTCACCCCTCCACTTT.

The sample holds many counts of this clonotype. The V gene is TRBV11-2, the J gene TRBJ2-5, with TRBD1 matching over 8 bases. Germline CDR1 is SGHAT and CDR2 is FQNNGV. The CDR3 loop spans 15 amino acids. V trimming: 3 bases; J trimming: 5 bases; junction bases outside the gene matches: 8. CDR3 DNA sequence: TGTGCCAGCAGCTTCAGCAGGGGGCTCCGGGAGACCCAGTACTTC. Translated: CASSFSRGLRETQYF.

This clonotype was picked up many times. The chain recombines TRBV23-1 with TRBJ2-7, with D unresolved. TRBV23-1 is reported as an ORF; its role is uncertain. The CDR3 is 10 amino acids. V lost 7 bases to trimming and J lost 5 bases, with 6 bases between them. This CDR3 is CASTPHEQYF. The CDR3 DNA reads TGCGCCAGCACCCCCCACGAGCAGTACTTC.

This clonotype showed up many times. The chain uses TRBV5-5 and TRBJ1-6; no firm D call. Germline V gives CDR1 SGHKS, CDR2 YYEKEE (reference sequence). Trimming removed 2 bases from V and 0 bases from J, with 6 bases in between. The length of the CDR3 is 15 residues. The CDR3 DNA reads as TGTGCCAGCAGCTTAGCCTTCTCCTATAATTCACCCCTCCACTTT. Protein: CASSLAFSYNSPLHF.

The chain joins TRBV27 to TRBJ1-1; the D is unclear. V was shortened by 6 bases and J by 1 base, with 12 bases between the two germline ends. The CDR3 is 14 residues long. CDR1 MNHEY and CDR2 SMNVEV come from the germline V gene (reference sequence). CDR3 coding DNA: TGTGCCAGCAGCCCTAGATCAGGGAACACTGAAGCTTTCTTT. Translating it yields CASSPRSGNTEAFF.

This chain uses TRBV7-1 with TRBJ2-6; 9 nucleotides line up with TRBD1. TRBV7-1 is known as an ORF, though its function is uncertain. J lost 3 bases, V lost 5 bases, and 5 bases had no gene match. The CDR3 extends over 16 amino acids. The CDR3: CASSATGGGGANVLTF. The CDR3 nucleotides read TGTGCCAGCAGCGCAACAGGGGGCGGTGGGGCCAACGTCCTGACTTTC.

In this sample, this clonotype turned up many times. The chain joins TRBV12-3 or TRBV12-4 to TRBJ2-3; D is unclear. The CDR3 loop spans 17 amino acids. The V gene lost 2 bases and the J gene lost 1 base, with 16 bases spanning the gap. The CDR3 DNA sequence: TGTGCCAGCAGTTTAAGGGATGGCGGTCCCCGCACAGATACGCAGTATTTT. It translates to CASSLRDGGPRTDTQYF.

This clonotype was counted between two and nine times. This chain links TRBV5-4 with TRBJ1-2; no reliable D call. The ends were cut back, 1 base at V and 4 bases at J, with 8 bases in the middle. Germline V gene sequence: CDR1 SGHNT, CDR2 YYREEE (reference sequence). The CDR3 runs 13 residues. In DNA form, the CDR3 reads TGTGCCAGCAGCTTGTTAGACGGCTATGGCTACACCTTC. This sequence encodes CASSLLDGYGYTF. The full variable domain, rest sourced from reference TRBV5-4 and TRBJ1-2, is ETGVTQSPTHLIKTRGQQVTLRCSSQSGHNTVSWYQQALGQGPQFIFQYYREEENGRGNFPPRFSGLQFPNYSSELNVNALELDDSALYLCASSLLDGYGYTFGSGTRLTVV.

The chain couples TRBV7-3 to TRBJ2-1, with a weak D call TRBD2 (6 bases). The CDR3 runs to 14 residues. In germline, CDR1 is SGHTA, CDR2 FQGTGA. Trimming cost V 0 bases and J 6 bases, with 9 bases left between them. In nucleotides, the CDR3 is TGTGCCAGCAGCTTAACGGCCGGGAGCAATGAGCAGTTCTTC. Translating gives CASSLTAGSNEQFF.

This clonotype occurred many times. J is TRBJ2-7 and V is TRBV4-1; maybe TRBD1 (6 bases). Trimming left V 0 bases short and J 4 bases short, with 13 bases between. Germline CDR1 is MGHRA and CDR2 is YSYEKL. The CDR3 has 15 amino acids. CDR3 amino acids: CASSQDYRVGYEQYF. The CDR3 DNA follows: TGCGCCAGCAGCCAAGACTACAGGGTGGGGTACGAGCAGTACTTC.

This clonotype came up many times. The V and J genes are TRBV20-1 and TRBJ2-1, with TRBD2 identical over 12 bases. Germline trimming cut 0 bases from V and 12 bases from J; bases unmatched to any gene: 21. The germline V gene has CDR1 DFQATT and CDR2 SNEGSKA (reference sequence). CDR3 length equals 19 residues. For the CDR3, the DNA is TGCAGTGCTAGAGATCATGCGGCTAGCGGGAGGGCCGTTGGGTTGGGGCAGTTCTTC. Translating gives CSARDHAASGRAVGLGQFF.

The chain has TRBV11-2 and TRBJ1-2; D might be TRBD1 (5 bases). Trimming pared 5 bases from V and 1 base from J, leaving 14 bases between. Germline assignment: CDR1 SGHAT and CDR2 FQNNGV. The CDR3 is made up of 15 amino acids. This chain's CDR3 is CASSPFLGVNYGYTF. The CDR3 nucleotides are TGTGCCAGCAGCCCCTTTCTAGGGGTTAACTATGGCTACACCTTC.

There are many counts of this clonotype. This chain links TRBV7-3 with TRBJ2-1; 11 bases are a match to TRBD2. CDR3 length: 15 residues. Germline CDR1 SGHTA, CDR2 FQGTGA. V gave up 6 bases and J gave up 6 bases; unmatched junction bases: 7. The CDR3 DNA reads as TGTGCCAGCAGGTCCACTAGCGGGAGTAGCAATGAGCAGTTCTTC. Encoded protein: CASRSTSGSSNEQFF.

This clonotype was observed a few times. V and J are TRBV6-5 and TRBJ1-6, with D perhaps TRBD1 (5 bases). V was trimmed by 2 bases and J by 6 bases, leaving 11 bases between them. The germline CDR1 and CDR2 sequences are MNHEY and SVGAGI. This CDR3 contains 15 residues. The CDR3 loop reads CASSYRAGTNSPLHF. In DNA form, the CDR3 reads TGTGCCAGCAGTTACCGAGCAGGGACTAATTCACCCCTCCACTTT.

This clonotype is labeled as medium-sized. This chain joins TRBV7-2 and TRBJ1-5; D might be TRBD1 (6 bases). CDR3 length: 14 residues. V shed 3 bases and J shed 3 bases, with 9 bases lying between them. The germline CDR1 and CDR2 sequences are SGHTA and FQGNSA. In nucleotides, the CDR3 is TGTGCCAGCAGCTTGGGGGGGCACAATCAGCCCCAGCATTTT. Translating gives CASSLGGHNQPQHF.

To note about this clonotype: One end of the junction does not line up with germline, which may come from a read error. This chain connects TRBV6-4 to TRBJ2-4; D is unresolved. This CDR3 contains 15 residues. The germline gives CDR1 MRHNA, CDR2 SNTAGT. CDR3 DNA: TGTGCCAGCAGTGATGTTCTGGAGAGTCAAAACACCTTGTACTTT. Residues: CASSDVLESQNTLYF.

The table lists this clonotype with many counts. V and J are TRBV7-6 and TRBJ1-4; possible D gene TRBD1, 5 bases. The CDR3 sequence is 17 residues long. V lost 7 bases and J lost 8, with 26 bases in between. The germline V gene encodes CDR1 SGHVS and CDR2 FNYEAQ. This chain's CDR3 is CASKPGLPLKGSEKLFF. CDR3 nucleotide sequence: TGTGCCAGCAAGCCGGGTCTTCCTCTCAAGGGGTCCGAAAAACTGTTTTTT.

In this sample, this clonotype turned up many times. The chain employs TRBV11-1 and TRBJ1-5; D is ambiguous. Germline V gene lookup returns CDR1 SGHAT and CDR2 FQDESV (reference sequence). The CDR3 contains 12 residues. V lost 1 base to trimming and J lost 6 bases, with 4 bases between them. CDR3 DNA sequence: TGTGCCAGCAGCTTAGACGGTCAGCCCCAGCATTTT. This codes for CASSLDGQPQHF.

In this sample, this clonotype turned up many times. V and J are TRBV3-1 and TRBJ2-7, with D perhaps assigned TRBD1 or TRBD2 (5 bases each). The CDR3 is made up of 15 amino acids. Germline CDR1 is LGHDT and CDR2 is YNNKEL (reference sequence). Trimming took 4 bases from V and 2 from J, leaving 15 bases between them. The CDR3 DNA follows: TGTGCCAGCAGCCGCCTGGGCAGGGAGACCTACGAGCAGTACTTC. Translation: CASSRLGRETYEQYF.

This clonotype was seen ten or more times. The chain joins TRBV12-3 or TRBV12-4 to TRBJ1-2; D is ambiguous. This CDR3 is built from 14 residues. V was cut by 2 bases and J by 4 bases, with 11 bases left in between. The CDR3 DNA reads TGTGCCAGCAGTTTACCCAGGAGAAGCTATGGCTACACCTTC. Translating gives CASSLPRRSYGYTF.

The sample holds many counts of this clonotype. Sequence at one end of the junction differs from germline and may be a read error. Here the CDR3 DNA reads TGTGCCAGTTCCAACGAAAGATTATTTTTC. Residues: CASSNERLFF. The chain links TRBV19 to TRBJ1-4; D is ambiguous. Germline V gene sequence: CDR1 LNHDA, CDR2 SQIVND (reference sequence). The CDR3 is 10 amino acids. Together with reference TRBV19 and TRBJ1-4, the CDR3 gives the full variable domain: DGGITQSPKYLFRKEGQNVTLSCEQNLNHDAMYWYRQDPGQGLRLIYYSQIVNDFQKGDIAEGYSVSREKKESFPLTVTSAQKNPTAFYLCASSNERLFFGSGTQLSVL.